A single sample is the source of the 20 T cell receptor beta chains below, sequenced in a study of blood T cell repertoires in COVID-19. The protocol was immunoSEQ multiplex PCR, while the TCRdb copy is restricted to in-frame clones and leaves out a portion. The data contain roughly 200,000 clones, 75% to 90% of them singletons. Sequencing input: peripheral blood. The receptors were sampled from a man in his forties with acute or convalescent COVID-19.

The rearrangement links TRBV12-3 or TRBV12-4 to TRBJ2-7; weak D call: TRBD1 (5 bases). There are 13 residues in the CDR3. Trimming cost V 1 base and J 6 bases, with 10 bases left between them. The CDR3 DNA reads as TGTGCCAGCAGTTTAGGGCAGGGTGGCGAGCAGTACTTC. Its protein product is CASSLGQGGEQYF.

CDR3 coding DNA: TGTGCCAGTTGGGCGGGAGTTTGGAACGAGCAGTACTTC. This encodes CASWAGVWNEQYF. The chain couples TRBV19 to TRBJ2-7; 7 positions agree with TRBD2. V shed 8 bases, J shed 5 bases, and the junction held 9 bases outside the gene matches. The CDR3 has 13 residues. Germline loops: CDR1 LNHDA, CDR2 SQIVND (reference sequence). Looking up the rest from reference TRBV19 and TRBJ2-7 gives the full variable domain: DGGITQSPKYLFRKEGQNVTLSCEQNLNHDAMYWYRQDPGQGLRLIYYSQIVNDFQKGDIAEGYSVSREKKESFPLTVTSAQKNPTAFYLCASWAGVWNEQYFGPGTRLTVT.

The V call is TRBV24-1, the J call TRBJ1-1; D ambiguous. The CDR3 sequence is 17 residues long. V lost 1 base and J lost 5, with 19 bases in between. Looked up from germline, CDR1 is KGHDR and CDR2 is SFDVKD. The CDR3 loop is CATSDLGQLTWETEAFF. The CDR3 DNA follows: TGTGCCACCAGTGATTTAGGGCAGCTGACCTGGGAGACTGAAGCTTTCTTT.

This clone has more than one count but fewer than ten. The CDR3 region is CASSQGLAGGPTDEQYF. In DNA form, the CDR3 reads TGTGCCAGCAGCCAGGGACTAGCGGGAGGGCCTACCGACGAGCAGTACTTC. V gene TRBV3-1 (or the pseudogene TRBV3-2) combines with J gene TRBJ2-7, with TRBD2 matching 16 bases. The germline V gene has CDR1 LGHDT and CDR2 YNNKEL (reference sequence). J gave up 5 bases and V 3 bases, and 7 bases lay outside the gene matches. The CDR3 is 17 amino acids.

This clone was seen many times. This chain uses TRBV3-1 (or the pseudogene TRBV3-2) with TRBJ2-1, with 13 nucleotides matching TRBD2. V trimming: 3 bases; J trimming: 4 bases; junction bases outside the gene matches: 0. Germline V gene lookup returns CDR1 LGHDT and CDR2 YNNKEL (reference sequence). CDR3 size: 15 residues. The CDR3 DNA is TGTGCCAGCAGCCAGGGACTAGCGGGGTACAATGAGCAGTTCTTC. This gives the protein CASSQGLAGYNEQFF.

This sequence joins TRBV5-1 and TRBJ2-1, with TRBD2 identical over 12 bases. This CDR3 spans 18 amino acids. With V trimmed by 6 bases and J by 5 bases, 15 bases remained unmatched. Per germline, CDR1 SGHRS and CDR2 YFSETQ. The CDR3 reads CASTQLPWTSGIHNEQFF. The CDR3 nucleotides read TGCGCCAGCACCCAACTACCCTGGACTAGCGGGATCCACAATGAGCAGTTCTTC.

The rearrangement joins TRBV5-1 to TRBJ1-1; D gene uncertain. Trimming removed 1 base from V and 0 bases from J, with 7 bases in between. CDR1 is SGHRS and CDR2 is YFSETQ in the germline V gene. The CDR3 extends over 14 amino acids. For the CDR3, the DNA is TGCGCCAGCAGCTTGTCGGTCCTGAACACTGAAGCTTTCTTT. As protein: CASSLSVLNTEAFF.

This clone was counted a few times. In nucleotides, the CDR3 is TGTGCCACCAGCAGAGATCGGGGGAGGGCCCTGGTCGGGGAGCTGTTTTTT. This sequence encodes CATSRDRGRALVGELFF. V usage is TRBV15 and J usage is TRBJ2-2, with 7 bases identical to TRBD2. The CDR3 has 17 residues. The germline V gene encodes CDR1 LNHNV and CDR2 YYDKDF (reference sequence). The trim removed 0 bases at V and 7 bases at J, leaving 11 bases unmatched.

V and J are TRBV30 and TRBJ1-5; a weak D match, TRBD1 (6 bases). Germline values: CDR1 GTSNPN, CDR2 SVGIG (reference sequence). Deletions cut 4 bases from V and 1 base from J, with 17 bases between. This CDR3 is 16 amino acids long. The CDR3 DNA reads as TGTGCCTGGAAGTTATGGGAGGGGGACAGCAATCAGCCCCAGCATTTT. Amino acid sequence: CAWKLWEGDSNQPQHF.

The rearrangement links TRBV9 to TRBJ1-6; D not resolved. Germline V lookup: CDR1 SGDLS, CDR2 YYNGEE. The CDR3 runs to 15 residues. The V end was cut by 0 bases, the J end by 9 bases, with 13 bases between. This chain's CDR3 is CASSVVGEEGSPLHF. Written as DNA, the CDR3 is TGTGCCAGCAGCGTAGTGGGAGAGGAGGGTTCACCCCTCCACTTT.

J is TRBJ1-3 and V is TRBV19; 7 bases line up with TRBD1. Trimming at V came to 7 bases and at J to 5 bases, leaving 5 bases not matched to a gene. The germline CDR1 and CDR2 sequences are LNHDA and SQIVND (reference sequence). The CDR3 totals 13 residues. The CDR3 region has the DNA TGTGCCAGTACCGCGGACAGGAGAAACACCATATATTTT. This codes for CASTADRRNTIYF.

This CDR3 is CASQEGTDQPQHF. CDR3 coding DNA: TGTGCCAGCCAGGAGGGGACTGATCAGCCCCAGCATTTT. The V call is TRBV18, the J call TRBJ1-5; possible D gene TRBD1, 5 bases. Trimming pared 8 bases from V and 5 bases from J, leaving 13 bases between. Looked up from germline, CDR1 is KGHSH and CDR2 is LQKENI. This CDR3 contains 13 residues.

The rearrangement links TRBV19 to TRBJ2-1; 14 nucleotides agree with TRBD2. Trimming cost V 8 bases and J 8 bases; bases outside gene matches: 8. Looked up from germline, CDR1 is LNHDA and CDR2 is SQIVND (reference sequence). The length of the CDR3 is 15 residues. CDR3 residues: CASRLAGGPMYEQFF. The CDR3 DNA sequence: TGTGCCAGTCGACTAGCGGGAGGGCCTATGTATGAGCAGTTCTTC.

The CDR3 nucleotides read TGTGCCAGCAGTTACTCCGGACAGGGGGATGACTACGAGCAGTACTTC. Translating it yields CASSYSGQGDDYEQYF. This chain joins TRBV6-6 and TRBJ2-7; 10 positions match TRBD1. Germline V gene lookup returns CDR1 MNHNY and CDR2 SVGAGI (reference sequence). The CDR3 consists of 16 residues. J gave up 3 bases and V 0 bases, and 5 bases lay outside the gene matches.

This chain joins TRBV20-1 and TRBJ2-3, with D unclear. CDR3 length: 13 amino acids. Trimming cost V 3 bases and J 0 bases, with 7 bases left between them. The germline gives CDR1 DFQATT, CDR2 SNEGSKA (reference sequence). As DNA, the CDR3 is TGCAGTGCTAGTTATAGTAGCACAGATACGCAGTATTTT. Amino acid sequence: CSASYSSTDTQYF.

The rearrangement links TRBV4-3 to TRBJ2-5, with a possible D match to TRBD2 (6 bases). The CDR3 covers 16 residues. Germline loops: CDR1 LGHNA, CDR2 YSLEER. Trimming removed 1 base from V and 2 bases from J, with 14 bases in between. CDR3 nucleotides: TGCGCCAGCAGCCAAGGGTGGAGGGAGCGGCAAGAGACCCAGTACTTC. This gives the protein CASSQGWRERQETQYF.

The CDR3 DNA follows: TGTGCCAGCAGTTACTCGAGCAGGGTTGCAGATACGCAGTATTTT. Translation gives CASSYSSRVADTQYF. The rearrangement uses TRBV6-5 and TRBJ2-3, with TRBD1 as a possible D gene (5 bases). CDR1 is MNHEY, CDR2 SVGAGI, per germline. V was pared by 0 bases and J by 4 bases, with 11 bases between. CDR3 length equals 15 residues.

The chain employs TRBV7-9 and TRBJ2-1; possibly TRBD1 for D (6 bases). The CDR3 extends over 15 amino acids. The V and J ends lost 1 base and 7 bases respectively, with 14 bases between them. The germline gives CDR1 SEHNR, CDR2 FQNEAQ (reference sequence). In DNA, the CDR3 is TGTGCCAGCAGCTTAGGGTGGGACAAAGAAAATGAGCAGTTCTTC. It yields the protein CASSLGWDKENEQFF.

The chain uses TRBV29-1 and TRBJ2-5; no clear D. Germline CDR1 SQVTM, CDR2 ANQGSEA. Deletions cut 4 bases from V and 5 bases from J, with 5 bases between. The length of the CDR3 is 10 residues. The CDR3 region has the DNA TGCAGCGTTGTAGTGGAGACCCAGTACTTC. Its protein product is CSVVVETQYF. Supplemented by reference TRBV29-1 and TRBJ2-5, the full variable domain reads SAVISQKPSRDICQRGTSLTIQCQVDSQVTMMFWYRQQPGQSLTLIATANQGSEATYESGFVIDKFPISRPNLTFSTLTVSNMSPEDSSIYLCSVVVETQYFGPGTRLLVL.

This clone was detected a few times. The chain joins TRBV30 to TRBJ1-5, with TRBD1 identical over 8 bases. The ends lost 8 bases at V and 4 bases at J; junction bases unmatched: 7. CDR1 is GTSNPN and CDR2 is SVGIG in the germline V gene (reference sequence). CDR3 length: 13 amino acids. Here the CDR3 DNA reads TGTGCCCTTGACAGGGGACTTAATCAGCCCCAGCATTTT. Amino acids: CALDRGLNQPQHF.